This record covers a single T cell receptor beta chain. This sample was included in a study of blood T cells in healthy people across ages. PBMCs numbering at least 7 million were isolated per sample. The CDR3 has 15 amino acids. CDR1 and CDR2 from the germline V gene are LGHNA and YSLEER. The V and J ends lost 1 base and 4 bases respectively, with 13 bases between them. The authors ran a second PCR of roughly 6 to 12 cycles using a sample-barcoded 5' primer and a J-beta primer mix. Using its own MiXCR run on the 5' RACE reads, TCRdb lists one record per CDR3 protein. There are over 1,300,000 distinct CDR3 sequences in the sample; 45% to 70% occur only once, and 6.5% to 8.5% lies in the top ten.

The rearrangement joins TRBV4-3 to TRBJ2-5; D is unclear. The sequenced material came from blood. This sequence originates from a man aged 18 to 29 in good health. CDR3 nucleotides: TGCGCCAGCAGCCAAGGCCTCTACCAAACAGAGACCCAGTACTTC. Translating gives CASSQGLYQTETQYF.